This TCR beta chain was sequenced for a study of shared clonotypes between healthy human individuals (TCRdb year 2020). Background for the entire study: The cohort included three men and a couple of women between 18 and 49 years of age. For each donor, CD4 naive and CD4 memory were each given three plates, CD8 naive was given two plates, and CD8 memory was given one plate. To estimate repertoire size and how much clonotypes are shared between individuals, the study performed deep sequencing of blood TCR repertoires from five healthy adults. Different laboratories and diverse techniques were used to prepare libraries and sequence TCR repertoires, to increase sequencing depth and limit assay-specific biases. Leukapheresis yielded between about 0.85 and 10 billion PBMCs per donor. Broad study findings and their caveats: Compared with non-shared clonotypes, clonotypes shared by all four sorted-subset donors had higher generation probabilities. Only blood was sampled, and tissue TCR repertoires likely differ from those in blood. Across a few donors, 4.5% to 6.5% of naive CD4, 3% to 4% of naive CD8, approximately 2.5% of memory CD4, and approximately 0.42% of memory CD8 clonotypes were shared. Larger estimated clonotype richness was generally found for naive subsets than for memory subsets. Rarefaction of sorted-subset datasets indicated incomplete sequencing despite the large sequencing depth. Pairwise subsampling led to the expectation that sequencing depth would affect the degree of clonotype sharing among donors. The genetic and exposure-history diversity represented was limited by the small number of donors.

Using the deep immunoSEQ assay, multiplex PCR amplified TCR CDR3 regions from genomic DNA. Extracted genomic DNA from each cell subset was distributed evenly across all wells of several immunoSEQ 96-well plates, and each plate was treated as a replicate. For sorted subsets, approximately 200 ng of genomic DNA, equivalent to 25,000 to 35,000 T cell genomes, went into each replicate PCR. Purified libraries were measured with a Qubit 3.0 fluorometer, size-checked on a Bioanalyzer 2100, and measured again with the KAPA Library Quantification kit. Every immunoSEQ 96-well plate was sequenced on a dedicated single-read 150-cycle Illumina NextSeq 550 flow cell. As for the original processing: Because the immunoSEQ output held only junctional sequences and lacked quality scores, the filtering could not match the filtering applied to full-length reads. Sequences were annotated with PyIR, a Python wrapper for IgBLAST v1.9, and V/J genes and CDR3 were assigned using IMGT germline references. Reads with weak V/J assignments (E-value above 1e-6), missing CDR3, stop codons, out-of-frame junctions, or ambiguous translated residues were removed. V3J clonotypes were defined as sequences sharing an identical inferred V gene, J gene, and CDR3 amino acid sequence. Percentage overlap between repertoires was calculated by dividing the number of shared unique clonotypes by the size of the smaller repertoire. RTK rarefaction, the Chao1 estimator, and Recon v2.1 estimates of unobserved clonotypes were used to assess repertoire richness. For all TCRbeta clonotypes obtained by the gDNA method from a handful of donors, generation probabilities were computed with OLGA. This immuneACCESS table, as held by TCRdb, lists in-frame sequences with V and J called but not all clones. Of the missing ones, under half trace to an unresolved V gene in checked studies; the others have no known cause. The D gene and trimming were derived from the DNA, and the V and J assignments and clone size from that table. The sample table holds around 510,000 clones, of which about 96% were seen once. 0.055% to 0.075% of the sample is in the top ten clones.

V is cut by 4 bases and J by 3 bases, and the space between the germline ends is 16 bases. From the germline V gene, CDR1 is SNHLY and CDR2 is FYNNEI. Counted from cysteine to phenylalanine, this CDR3 has 16 amino acids. The retained sequence is limited to the CDR3, 48 bases, with the frame set at the first base. Notes on this clone: The clone's antigen remains unknown. Base-call qualities are not available, and no considerably larger clone is one nucleotide away.

Donors were healthy HIV-negative adults with no recently reported acute infections or vaccinations. Only Caucasian adults living in Nashville, Tennessee, USA were represented among the donors. CD4+ T cells were enriched through magnetic negative selection, after which naive cells were positively selected on CD45RA and the remaining negative fraction served as the memory subset. Blood was obtained by leukapheresis, after which PBMCs were separated by Ficoll-Histopaque density gradient centrifugation and cryopreserved in liquid nitrogen vapor phase. Analytical flow cytometry was used to check the purity and quantity of each magnetically sorted T cell population. From each sorted fraction, genomic DNA was isolated and quantified by UV absorbance on a Nanodrop 2000c.

This TCR derives from a woman in her twenties or thirties in good health. Sequenced material: naive CD4+ T cells sorted from blood. The cell subset or site label, as the study defines it: CD45RA+ positively selected. The chain couples TRBV2 to TRBJ1-5, with TRBD1 as a weak D call on 5 bases. CDR3 sequence: CASSVVGTLLNQPQHF. The DNA reads as follows: TGTGCCAGCAGTGTGGTGGGGACCCTCCTCAATCAGCCCCAGCATTTT.